Below, 8 T cell receptor beta chains from the same sample are listed, as sequenced in a study of T cell changes during pregnancy in multiple sclerosis. Sequencing used immunoSEQ multiplex PCR; TCRdb keeps in-frame clones, though not all of them. The profile shows tens of thousands of clones, over 90% of them singletons. Sequencing used CD8+ T cells from peripheral blood mononuclear cells, obtained in the third trimester of pregnancy. The receptors come from a female donor with multiple sclerosis, enrolled in a pregnancy study.

The chain recombines TRBV29-1 with TRBJ2-1, with TRBD2 matching over 9 bases. Germline V gene data show CDR1 as SQVTM and CDR2 as ANQGSEA. The CDR3 has 16 residues. The junction had 10 bases not matched to a gene; V was cut back by 1 base and J by 6 bases. The CDR3 is CSVEGTPGLAINEQFF. The CDR3 nucleotides read TGCAGCGTTGAAGGCACGCCGGGACTAGCTATCAATGAGCAGTTCTTC.

The J gene is TRBJ2-7, the V gene TRBV13; 9 bases agree with TRBD1. Germline V gene data show CDR1 as PRHDT and CDR2 as FYEKMQ (reference sequence). CDR3 length: 14 amino acids. J lost 6 bases, V lost 4 bases, and 7 bases had no gene match. CDR3 sequence (DNA): TGTGCCAGCAGCTCGGGACAGGGAACCGTCGAGCAGTACTTC. Translation gives CASSSGQGTVEQYF.

The chain joins TRBV11-2 to TRBJ2-7, with 9 bases fitting TRBD2. CDR3 size: 15 residues. Germline trimming cut 6 bases from V and 3 bases from J; bases unmatched to any gene: 9. CDR1 is SGHAT, CDR2 FQNNGV, per germline. DNA for the CDR3: TGTGCCAGCAGTTCTAGCGGGGCCGGGTTCTACGAGCAGTACTTC. Amino acids: CASSSSGAGFYEQYF.

V is TRBV6-5 and J is TRBJ2-7; D is unclear. The CDR3 runs to 16 residues. Germline CDR1 and CDR2: MNHEY and SVGAGI. The V end lost 0 bases, the J end lost 3 bases, and 15 bases lay between the germline ends. The CDR3 is CASSYSRSFANYEQYF. Written as DNA, the CDR3 is TGTGCCAGCAGTTACTCGAGGTCTTTCGCGAACTACGAGCAGTACTTC.

This chain links TRBV9 with TRBJ2-6, with a possible D match to TRBD2 (6 bases). Germline-derived CDR1 and CDR2 are SGDLS and YYNGEE. Between the trimmed V and J ends, which lost 1 base and 6 bases, there was a span of 20 bases. The length of the CDR3 is 18 residues. The CDR3 sequence is CASSVHRDFASTANVLTF. CDR3 bases: TGTGCCAGCAGCGTACACCGGGACTTTGCTTCCACGGCCAACGTCCTGACTTTC.

In the case of this clone: The junction does not match germline at one end; this may be a read error. The rearrangement joins TRBV19 to TRBJ2-3; 9 bases align to TRBD1. The length of the CDR3 is 13 residues. CDR1 and CDR2 from the germline V gene are LNHDA and SQIVND (reference sequence). CDR3 in DNA: TGTGCCAGTAGTACAATGGGAACAGGGGGCAGCGTTTTT. This sequence encodes CASSTMGTGGSVF.

The chain joins TRBV6-5 to TRBJ1-1; D is undetermined. CDR1 and CDR2 from the germline V gene are MNHEY and SVGAGI. CDR3 length: 11 residues. Trimming removed 2 bases at V and 11 bases at J, with 9 bases between. CDR3 loop: CASSYPYTAFF. The CDR3 region has the DNA TGTGCCAGCAGTTACCCTTACACCGCTTTCTTT.

The chain is built from TRBV7-3 and TRBJ2-3; TRBD1 might be the D (7 bases). Germline V gene sequence: CDR1 SGHTA, CDR2 FQGTGA. The CDR3 spans 18 residues. V was shortened by 3 bases and J by 2 bases, with 21 bases between the two germline ends. CDR3 nucleotides: TGTGCCAGCAGCTTCCTATGGGGCAGGGGGGTTGACACAGATACGCAGTATTTT. Translation gives CASSFLWGRGVDTDTQYF.